These T cell receptor beta chains were read from a single sample in a study of T cell responses to AZD1222 COVID-19 vaccine. Here immunoSEQ multiplex PCR was the method, and the copy in TCRdb shows in-frame clones only, minus some. The sample shows about 85,000 clones, 88% of them seen only once. Source: peripheral blood, taken on day 0 of AZD1222 vaccination. Receptors were obtained from an adult in good health. Both conserved end residues are part of each CDR3. D genes are given only for firm matches. Not all rows give a size; the values are once, few, many and, for expanded clones, a class.

CDR3aa: CASSRTGFRGYTF
CDR3nt: TGTGCCAGCAGTCGAACAGGGTTTAGGGGCTACACCTTC
abundance: .
d_gene: .
v_gene: TRBV28
j_gene: TRBJ1-2

CDR3aa: CASSKRGTGKLAGRDNEQFF
CDR3nt: TGTGCCAGCAGCAAACGGGGGACAGGGAAACTAGCGGGCCGAGACAATGAGCAGTTCTTC
abundance: .
d_gene: .
v_gene: TRBV21-1
j_gene: TRBJ2-1

CDR3aa: CASSHQGASYEQYF
CDR3nt: TGTGCCAGTAGTCATCAGGGGGCCTCCTACGAGCAGTACTTC
abundance: once
d_gene: TRBD1
v_gene: TRBV19
j_gene: TRBJ2-7

CDR3aa: CASSERQANTEAFF
CDR3nt: TGTGCCAGCAGTGAGAGACAGGCGAACACTGAAGCTTTCTTT
abundance: .
d_gene: .
v_gene: TRBV6-1
j_gene: TRBJ1-1

CDR3aa: CASKKGGSTTNEKLFF
CDR3nt: TGTGCCAGCAAAAAAGGAGGTTCCACTACCAATGAAAAACTGTTTTTT
abundance: few
d_gene: .
v_gene: TRBV2
j_gene: TRBJ1-4

CDR3aa: CSAVQLYEQYF
CDR3nt: TGCAGTGCTGTCCAACTCTACGAGCAGTACTTC
abundance: once
d_gene: .
v_gene: TRBV20-1
j_gene: TRBJ2-7

CDR3aa: CASSLAGTSGQSHF
CDR3nt: TGTGCCAGCAGCTTAGCCGGGACTAGCGGGCAGTCGCACTTC
abundance: .
d_gene: TRBD2
v_gene: TRBV7-9
j_gene: TRBJ2-5

CDR3aa: CASSFWEGGREKLFF
CDR3nt: TGTGCCAGCAGCTTCTGGGAGGGGGGACGCGAAAAACTGTTTTTT
abundance: .
d_gene: .
v_gene: TRBV5-4
j_gene: TRBJ1-4

CDR3aa: CASSFGYRTYEQYF
CDR3nt: TGTGCCAGCAGTTTCGGATACAGGACCTACGAGCAGTACTTC
abundance: once
d_gene: .
v_gene: TRBV4-2
j_gene: TRBJ2-7

CDR3aa: CATTTGTHYEQYF
CDR3nt: TGTGCCACAACAACCGGGACCCACTACGAGCAGTACTTC
abundance: .
d_gene: .
v_gene: TRBV21-1
j_gene: TRBJ2-7

CDR3aa: CSAGRGTGYTGELFF
CDR3nt: TGCAGCGCCGGGAGGGGGACAGGGTACACCGGGGAGCTGTTTTTT
abundance: .
d_gene: .
v_gene: TRBV29-1
j_gene: TRBJ2-2

CDR3aa: CASSLFRDDEKLFF
CDR3nt: TGTGCCAGCAGCTTGTTTCGGGACGATGAAAAACTGTTTTTT
abundance: .
d_gene: .
v_gene: TRBV5-6
j_gene: TRBJ1-4

CDR3aa: CASKDPRQGVYNEQFF
CDR3nt: TGTGCCAGCAAGGACCCGCGACAGGGGGTATACAATGAGCAGTTCTTC
abundance: .
d_gene: TRBD1
v_gene: TRBV11-2
j_gene: TRBJ2-1

CDR3aa: CASTQTGRNEKLFF
CDR3nt: TGCGCCAGCACGCAGACAGGGAGAAATGAAAAACTGTTTTTT
abundance: .
d_gene: TRBD1
v_gene: TRBV5-1
j_gene: TRBJ1-4

CDR3aa: CATSRDARNTIYF
CDR3nt: TGTGCCACCAGCAGAGATGCGCGAAACACCATATATTTT
abundance: .
d_gene: .
v_gene: TRBV15
j_gene: TRBJ1-3

CDR3aa: CASSPGGNQPQHF
CDR3nt: TGTGCCAGCAGCCCGGGGGGTAATCAGCCCCAGCATTTT
abundance: .
d_gene: .
v_gene: TRBV11-2
j_gene: TRBJ1-5

CDR3aa: CASSQDHPRRGDEQFF
CDR3nt: TGTGCCAGCAGCCAAGATCATCCAAGGAGGGGGGATGAGCAGTTCTTC
abundance: .
d_gene: .
v_gene: TRBV3-1/TRBV3-2
j_gene: TRBJ2-1

CDR3aa: CASSPVSDRVGYTF
CDR3nt: TGTGCCAGCAGCCCGGTATCGGACAGGGTCGGCTACACCTTC
abundance: once
d_gene: TRBD1
v_gene: TRBV3-1/TRBV3-2
j_gene: TRBJ1-2

CDR3aa: CASRKTSGKVQFF
CDR3nt: TGTGCCAGCAGGAAGACAAGCGGGAAGGTGCAGTTCTTC
abundance: .
d_gene: TRBD2
v_gene: TRBV12-3/TRBV12-4
j_gene: TRBJ2-1

CDR3aa: CASSPRTGLTATQYF
CDR3nt: TGTGCCAGCAGCCCAAGGACAGGATTAACGGCTACGCAGTATTTT
abundance: .
d_gene: TRBD1
v_gene: TRBV28
j_gene: TRBJ2-3

CDR3aa: CASIGDRANEKLFF
CDR3nt: TGTGCCAGCATAGGGGACAGAGCTAATGAAAAACTGTTTTTT
abundance: .
d_gene: TRBD1
v_gene: TRBV2
j_gene: TRBJ1-4

CDR3aa: CASSIQGALPEAFF
CDR3nt: TGTGCCAGTAGTATACAGGGGGCTCTCCCTGAAGCTTTCTTT
abundance: .
d_gene: TRBD1
v_gene: TRBV19
j_gene: TRBJ1-1

CDR3aa: CATRSPLGQGGSVEGYTF
CDR3nt: TGTGCCACCCGATCCCCTTTGGGACAGGGTGGTTCGGTAGAGGGCTACACCTTC
abundance: .
d_gene: TRBD1
v_gene: TRBV19
j_gene: TRBJ1-2

CDR3aa: CASSQDGASIIGSPLHF
CDR3nt: TGTGCCAGCAGCCAAGATGGGGCCTCGATTATAGGATCACCCCTCCACTTT
abundance: once
d_gene: .
v_gene: TRBV3-1/TRBV3-2
j_gene: TRBJ1-6

CDR3aa: CSVSGTSGSSYNEQFF
CDR3nt: TGCAGCGTATCAGGGACTAGCGGGAGCTCCTACAATGAGCAGTTCTTC
abundance: .
d_gene: TRBD2
v_gene: TRBV29-1
j_gene: TRBJ2-1

CDR3aa: CASSPPTGLNTEAFF
CDR3nt: TGTGCCAGCAGCCCACCAACAGGACTAAACACTGAAGCTTTCTTT
abundance: few
d_gene: .
v_gene: TRBV21-1
j_gene: TRBJ1-1

CDR3aa: CASISGARVDNEQFF
CDR3nt: TGTGCCAGCATAAGTGGCGCCAGGGTGGACAATGAGCAGTTCTTC
abundance: .
d_gene: .
v_gene: TRBV28
j_gene: TRBJ2-1

CDR3aa: CASSLSAEVTQYF
CDR3nt: TGTGCCAGCAGTTTAAGCGCCGAGGTAACCCAGTACTTC
abundance: few
d_gene: .
v_gene: TRBV12-3/TRBV12-4
j_gene: TRBJ2-5

CDR3aa: CASSSGLDLETQYF
CDR3nt: TGTGCCAGCAGCTCTGGACTGGACTTGGAGACCCAGTACTTC
abundance: .
d_gene: .
v_gene: TRBV7-2
j_gene: TRBJ2-5

CDR3aa: CASSLLGWSYNEQFF
CDR3nt: TGCGCCAGCAGCTTGCTCGGGTGGTCCTACAATGAGCAGTTCTTC
abundance: .
d_gene: .
v_gene: TRBV5-1
j_gene: TRBJ2-1

CDR3aa: CASSGHRGETQYF
CDR3nt: TGTGCCAGCAGCGGTCACAGGGGAGAGACCCAGTACTTC
abundance: .
d_gene: TRBD1
v_gene: TRBV9
j_gene: TRBJ2-5

CDR3aa: CASSEGGNTEAFF
CDR3nt: TGTGCCAGCAGCGAGGGGGGAAACACTGAAGCTTTCTTT
abundance: .
d_gene: .
v_gene: TRBV3-1/TRBV3-2
j_gene: TRBJ1-1

CDR3aa: CASSQDSGQGQPQHF
CDR3nt: TGTGCCAGCAGCCAAGACTCAGGGCAAGGTCAGCCCCAGCATTTT
abundance: .
d_gene: .
v_gene: TRBV3-1/TRBV3-2
j_gene: TRBJ1-5

CDR3aa: CASSLSGYRGTEAFF
CDR3nt: TGTGCCAGCAGCTTATCTGGTTACAGGGGCACTGAAGCTTTCTTT
abundance: .
d_gene: TRBD1
v_gene: TRBV7-2
j_gene: TRBJ1-1

CDR3aa: CATQLEVSQPQHF
CDR3nt: TGTGCCACCCAATTAGAGGTTTCTCAGCCCCAGCATTTT
abundance: .
d_gene: .
v_gene: TRBV2
j_gene: TRBJ1-5

CDR3aa: CASSQIRAGREKLFF
CDR3nt: TGCGCCAGCAGTCAAATCAGGGCGGGGAGGGAAAAACTGTTTTTT
abundance: .
d_gene: .
v_gene: TRBV23-1
j_gene: TRBJ1-4

CDR3aa: CASSVGRAVNTEAFF
CDR3nt: TGCGCCAGCAGCGTGGGCAGGGCGGTGAACACTGAAGCTTTCTTT
abundance: .
d_gene: .
v_gene: TRBV5-1
j_gene: TRBJ1-1

CDR3aa: CASSDRSGANVLTF
CDR3nt: TGTGCCAGCAGTGACCGCTCTGGGGCCAACGTCCTGACTTTC
abundance: .
d_gene: .
v_gene: TRBV2
j_gene: TRBJ2-6

CDR3aa: CASSFRGGWETQYF
CDR3nt: TGTGCCAGCAGCTTCAGGGGGGGGTGGGAGACCCAGTACTTC
abundance: once
d_gene: .
v_gene: TRBV6-5
j_gene: TRBJ2-5

CDR3aa: CASSFRVVAGNTIYF
CDR3nt: TGTGCCAGCAGTTTTCGAGTCGTGGCAGGAAACACCATATATTTT
abundance: .
d_gene: .
v_gene: TRBV27
j_gene: TRBJ1-3

CDR3aa: CASSLRGVGAGASYEQYF
CDR3nt: TGTGCCAGCAGCTTACGGGGCGTGGGGGCGGGAGCCTCCTACGAGCAGTACTTC
abundance: once
d_gene: .
v_gene: TRBV7-2
j_gene: TRBJ2-7

CDR3aa: CASSLVQEVGFKHF
CDR3nt: TGTGCCAGCAGTTTAGTTCAGGAGGTTGGTTTTAAGCATTTT
abundance: few
d_gene: .
v_gene: TRBV28
j_gene: TRBJ1-5

CDR3aa: CASSSTGGSDEQYF
CDR3nt: TGTGCCAGCAGTTCCACAGGGGGGAGTGACGAGCAGTACTTC
abundance: .
d_gene: TRBD1
v_gene: TRBV28
j_gene: TRBJ2-7

CDR3aa: CAISDLGRAKNIQYF
CDR3nt: TGTGCCATCAGTGACCTTGGCAGGGCCAAAAACATTCAGTACTTC
abundance: .
d_gene: .
v_gene: TRBV10-3
j_gene: TRBJ2-4

CDR3aa: CASSSRDARSGANVLTF
CDR3nt: TGTGCCAGCTCGAGTAGGGACGCTCGCTCTGGGGCCAACGTCCTGACTTTC
abundance: .
d_gene: .
v_gene: TRBV7-9
j_gene: TRBJ2-6

CDR3aa: CASSSLQGFTEAFF
CDR3nt: TGTGCCAGCAGCTCTCTCCAGGGGTTCACTGAAGCTTTCTTT
abundance: .
d_gene: .
v_gene: TRBV7-9
j_gene: TRBJ1-1

CDR3aa: CASSPSSARGTDTQYF
CDR3nt: TGTGCCAGCAGCCCCTCTAGCGCCCGCGGGACAGATACGCAGTATTTT
abundance: .
d_gene: .
v_gene: TRBV7-8
j_gene: TRBJ2-3

CDR3aa: CASSLVPTRNTEAFF
CDR3nt: TGTGCCAGCAGCCTCGTACCCACAAGGAACACTGAAGCTTTCTTT
abundance: .
d_gene: .
v_gene: TRBV5-6
j_gene: TRBJ1-1

CDR3aa: CATSRDQATARELFF
CDR3nt: TGTGCCACCAGCAGAGATCAGGCCACGGCCCGGGAGCTGTTTTTT
abundance: .
d_gene: .
v_gene: TRBV15
j_gene: TRBJ2-2

CDR3aa: CASSLAIGGGSGNTIYF
CDR3nt: TGTGCCAGCAGCTTAGCGATCGGGGGAGGGTCTGGAAACACCATATATTTT
abundance: .
d_gene: .
v_gene: TRBV7-6
j_gene: TRBJ1-3

CDR3aa: CASSLSGTASMGVNGYTF
CDR3nt: TGTGCCAGCAGTTTATCCGGGACAGCTTCGATGGGGGTCAATGGCTACACCTTC
abundance: once
d_gene: TRBD1
v_gene: TRBV27
j_gene: TRBJ1-2

CDR3aa: CASSLGGASGIREQYF
CDR3nt: TGCGCCAGCAGCTTGGGCGGGGCTAGCGGGATCCGAGAGCAGTACTTC
abundance: .
d_gene: TRBD2
v_gene: TRBV5-1
j_gene: TRBJ2-7

CDR3aa: CASSENRDYGYTF
CDR3nt: TGTGCCAGCAGTGAAAATCGCGACTATGGCTACACCTTC
abundance: .
d_gene: .
v_gene: TRBV2
j_gene: TRBJ1-2

CDR3aa: CASSRGNTGELFF
CDR3nt: TGTGCCAGCAGTCGTGGAAACACCGGGGAGCTGTTTTTT
abundance: few
d_gene: .
v_gene: TRBV6-4
j_gene: TRBJ2-2